These 25 T cell receptor beta chains were sequenced from one sample in a study of OX40 agonist ivuxolimab in advanced cancers. Clones were sequenced by immunoSEQ multiplex PCR, and TCRdb holds only the in-frame ones, with some missing. This table has tens of thousands of clones, approximately 92% appearing once. The material was CD4+ or CD8+ T cells sorted from blood, obtained in a trial of the OX40 agonist ivuxolimab. The receptors were sampled from an adult with an advanced solid tumor such as melanoma, head and neck, liver or kidney cancer.

CDR3 in amino acids: CASTSRALRVGDEKLFF. The CDR3 bases are TGTGCCAGCACCTCCCGGGCGTTGAGGGTCGGGGATGAAAAACTGTTTTTT. The chain couples TRBV28 to TRBJ1-4; no clear D. V was shortened by 7 bases and J by 6 bases, with 24 bases between the two germline ends. The CDR3 runs 17 residues. In germline, CDR1 is MDHEN, CDR2 SYDVKM.

The chain uses TRBV5-4 and TRBJ1-2; D is perhaps TRBD1 (5 bases). Trimming removed 0 bases from V and 6 bases from J, with 9 bases in between. The germline V gene encodes CDR1 SGHNT and CDR2 YYREEE (reference sequence). The CDR3 consists of 13 residues. The CDR3 nucleotides are TGTGCCAGCAGCTTGGCCGGCAGGGATGGCTACACCTTC. Its translation is CASSLAGRDGYTF.

The J gene is TRBJ1-2, the V gene TRBV5-6; D remains ambiguous. Germline values: CDR1 SGHDT, CDR2 YYEEEE. The CDR3 spans 14 residues. Trimming stripped 2 bases from V and 3 bases from J, with 11 bases between. The CDR3 region is CASSLPGSHYGYTF. The CDR3 DNA is TGTGCCAGCAGCTTACCGGGCTCCCACTATGGCTACACCTTC.

The chain employs TRBV6-6 and TRBJ1-6; no definite D call. Germline V gene sequence: CDR1 MNHNY, CDR2 SVGAGI (reference sequence). The CDR3 contains 16 residues. Trimming removed 4 bases at V and 0 bases at J, with 10 bases between. CDR3 nucleotides: TGTGCCAGCAGTTTGGTCCAGAGCTCCTATAATTCACCCCTCCACTTT. This encodes CASSLVQSSYNSPLHF.

Note on this clone: Other DNA sequences in this sample translate to the same CDR3. The rearrangement links TRBV18 to TRBJ2-5; D could derive from TRBD1 or TRBD2 (5 bases each). Trimming took 3 bases from V and 3 from J, leaving 5 bases between them. The CDR3 has 12 residues. CDR1 KGHSH and CDR2 LQKENI come from the germline V gene. CDR3 loop: CASSPGEETQYF. In DNA form, the CDR3 reads TGTGCCAGCTCACCGGGGGAAGAGACCCAGTACTTC. Full variable domain (remainder filled in from reference TRBV18 and TRBJ2-5): NAGVMQNPRHLVRRRGQEARLRCSPMKGHSHVYWYRQLPEEGLKFMVYLQKENIIDESGMPKERFSAEFPKEGPSILRIQQVVRGDSAAYFCASSPGEETQYFGPGTRLLVL.

The chain has TRBV14 and TRBJ2-5, with TRBD1 matching over 7 bases. Germline CDR1 is SGHDN and CDR2 is FVKESK. The CDR3 has 15 residues. V was pared by 4 bases and J by 3 bases, with 8 bases of the junction left unmatched. The CDR3 loop is CASSLVRGGEETQYF. The CDR3 DNA reads as TGTGCCAGCAGCCTCGTAAGAGGGGGCGAAGAGACCCAGTACTTC.

The chain joins TRBV9 to TRBJ2-7; D remains ambiguous. V gave up 4 bases and J gave up 3 bases, with 14 bases separating them. Germline V gene data show CDR1 as SGDLS and CDR2 as YYNGEE. This CDR3 contains 14 residues. CDR3: CASSPSVLLYEQYF. CDR3 DNA sequence: TGTGCCAGCAGCCCCTCGGTTTTGCTCTACGAGCAGTACTTC.

The chain couples TRBV18 to TRBJ2-7; D perhaps matches TRBD1 (6 bases). V shed 4 bases and J shed 4 bases, with 11 bases lying between them. Germline V gene lookup returns CDR1 KGHSH and CDR2 LQKENI. The CDR3 contains 13 residues. The chain's CDR3 is CASSQGHRYEQYF. In DNA, the CDR3 is TGTGCCAGCTCACAGGGACATAGATACGAGCAGTACTTC.

The chain has TRBV18 and TRBJ1-1, with 7 bases fitting TRBD1. Per the germline V gene, CDR1 is KGHSH and CDR2 is LQKENI. The CDR3 extends over 14 amino acids. J lost 1 base, V lost 4 bases, and 3 bases had no gene match. CDR3 sequence reads: CASSQGQPNTEAFF. The CDR3 region has the DNA TGTGCCAGCTCACAGGGACAGCCGAACACTGAAGCTTTCTTT.

The rearrangement joins TRBV6-1 to TRBJ2-3; 8 bases fit TRBD2. The CDR3 has 15 amino acids. Unmatched junction bases numbered 3, after V lost 3 bases and J lost 1 base. Germline-derived CDR1 and CDR2 are MNHNS and SASEGT. The CDR3 loop is CASSEGAGGTDTQYF. CDR3 sequence (DNA): TGTGCCAGCAGTGAGGGAGCGGGGGGCACAGATACGCAGTATTTT.

The V gene is TRBV11-3, the J gene TRBJ2-1, with TRBD2 matching 8 bases. The CDR3 spans 13 residues. The J segment lost 14 bases and the V segment lost 6 bases, leaving 12 bases of the junction unmatched. Per the germline V gene, CDR1 is SGHNT and CDR2 is YENEEA. CDR3 coding DNA: TGTGCCAGCAGTGTAGCGGGGTCCCCTACCGAGTTCTTC. This sequence encodes CASSVAGSPTEFF.

The V gene is TRBV21-1, the J gene TRBJ2-7; the table assigns TRBD2, which was not confirmed against the DNA. TRBV21-1 corresponds to a pseudogene. The CDR3 runs to 16 residues. CDR3 nucleotides: TGTGCCAGCAGCAACGAGCGGGAGGGCCGGGTTGCCGAGCAGTACTTC. This encodes CASSNEREGRVAEQYF.

The J gene is TRBJ1-6, the V gene TRBV11-1; D might be TRBD1 (5 bases). Germline V gene lookup returns CDR1 SGHAT and CDR2 FQDESV (reference sequence). The V end lost 4 bases, the J end lost 9 bases, and 10 bases lay between the germline ends. This CDR3 spans 13 amino acids. CDR3 nucleotides: TGTGCCAGCAGCTCAACCCAGGGTTCACCCCTCCACTTT. It encodes CASSSTQGSPLHF.

This sequence joins TRBV10-3 and TRBJ2-5; no firm D call. Looked up from germline, CDR1 is ENHRY and CDR2 is SYGVKD. The CDR3 has 15 amino acids. V was trimmed by 4 bases and J by 1 base, leaving 13 bases between them. DNA for the CDR3: TGTGCCATCAGTGGGGTGGGTGGGCTCCAAGAGACCCAGTACTTC. Translated: CAISGVGGLQETQYF.

The chain is built from TRBV2 and TRBJ1-5; D gene ambiguous. Per germline, CDR1 SNHLY and CDR2 FYNNEI. This CDR3 is built from 14 residues. Trimming pared 0 bases from V and 5 bases from J, leaving 8 bases between. CDR3 region: CASSEARVDQPQHF. The CDR3 DNA follows: TGTGCCAGCAGTGAAGCACGGGTCGATCAGCCCCAGCATTTT.

The J gene is TRBJ2-5, the V gene TRBV11-2; the D is unclear. This CDR3 spans 14 amino acids. Trimming shortened V by 3 bases and J by 3 bases, and 11 bases separated the two germline ends. Germline CDR1 and CDR2: SGHAT and FQNNGV. This CDR3 is CASSLHNTKETQYF. The DNA of the CDR3 is TGTGCCAGCAGCTTGCACAACACCAAAGAGACCCAGTACTTC. The full variable domain, with the rest looked up from reference TRBV11-2 and TRBJ2-5, is EAGVAQSPRYKIIEKRQSVAFWCNPISGHATLYWYQQILGQGPKLLIQFQNNGVVDDSQLPKDRFSAERLKGVDSTLKIQPAKLEDSAVYLCASSLHNTKETQYFGPGTRLLVL.

CDR3 bases: TGTGCCAGCAGCGTAGCTCCTGGGGGGGCAGGCGGGATTGAGCAGTTCTTC. Translated, it gives CASSVAPGGAGGIEQFF. The V and J genes are TRBV9 and TRBJ2-1, with a possible D match to TRBD2 (7 bases). The germline V gene has CDR1 SGDLS and CDR2 YYNGEE. Trimming took 0 bases from V and 9 from J, leaving 22 bases between them. The CDR3 spans 17 residues.

The rearrangement joins TRBV30 to TRBJ1-1; D is unclear. The germline V and J ends were trimmed by 0 bases and 8 bases, with 7 bases remaining between them. This CDR3 comprises 11 residues. The germline gives CDR1 GTSNPN, CDR2 SVGIG (reference sequence). The DNA of the CDR3 is TGTGCCTGGAGTGTCGTAGAAGAAGCTTTCTTT. It specifies CAWSVVEEAFF.

Concerning this clone: One junction end does not reproduce the germline sequence, and a read error may be involved. The chain employs TRBV6-1 and TRBJ1-2; 9 bases line up with TRBD1. The length of the CDR3 is 17 residues. CDR1 is MNHNS and CDR2 is SASEGT in the germline V gene. CDR3 nucleotides: TGTGCCAGCAGTCAAGCCCCGGGACAGGGCGTTAACTATGGCTACACCTTC. It is translated as CASSQAPGQGVNYGYTF.

The V and J genes are TRBV5-1 and TRBJ1-1; possible D gene TRBD1, 6 bases. With 2 bases removed from V and 1 base from J, the gap between germline ends came to 6 bases. Germline V gene data show CDR1 as SGHRS and CDR2 as YFSETQ. The CDR3 is made up of 13 amino acids. The CDR3 sequence is CASSFRGNTEAFF. For the CDR3, the DNA is TGCGCCAGCAGCTTCAGGGGGAACACTGAAGCTTTCTTT. Combining the CDR3 with reference TRBV5-1 and TRBJ1-1 gives the whole variable domain KAGVTQTPRYLIKTRGQQVTLSCSPISGHRSVSWYQQTPGQGLQFLFEYFSETQRNKGNFPGRFSGRQFSNSRSEMNVSTLELGDSALYLCASSFRGNTEAFFGQGTRLTVV.

The CDR3 sequence: CASREGPGLTDTQYF. DNA for the CDR3: TGCGCCAGCAGGGAGGGCCCAGGCCTCACAGATACGCAGTATTTT. The J gene is TRBJ2-3, the V gene TRBV10-2; weak D call: TRBD2 (6 bases). This CDR3 spans 15 amino acids. From germline, CDR1 is WSHSY and CDR2 SAAADI. V lost 6 bases to trimming and J lost 2 bases, with 15 bases between them.

V gene TRBV29-1 combines with J gene TRBJ2-1; D call uncertain. V was pared by 4 bases and J by 8 bases, with 9 bases between. Germline V gives CDR1 SQVTM, CDR2 ANQGSEA. The CDR3 is 11 residues long. CDR3 amino acids: CSVGVTDEQFF. The DNA for the CDR3 is TGCAGCGTTGGAGTCACTGATGAGCAGTTCTTC.

The chain combines TRBV15 with TRBJ2-7; 9 bases are a match to TRBD2. CDR1 LNHNV and CDR2 YYDKDF come from the germline V gene (reference sequence). This CDR3 comprises 16 residues. The J segment lost 6 bases and the V segment lost 0 bases, leaving 9 bases of the junction unmatched. CDR3 DNA: TGTGCCACCAGCAGAGAACGGGCGGGAGGGCCGGGCGAGCAGTACTTC. Translated, it gives CATSRERAGGPGEQYF.

The rearrangement uses TRBV7-2 and TRBJ2-7, with 9 bases lining up with TRBD1. Trimming cost V 1 base and J 0 bases; bases outside gene matches: 1. The CDR3 loop spans 15 amino acids. Germline values: CDR1 SGHTA, CDR2 FQGNSA. CDR3 nucleotides: TGTGCCAGCAGCTTAGGGACAGGGGTCTCCTACGAGCAGTACTTC. It encodes CASSLGTGVSYEQYF.

The chain links TRBV6-5 to TRBJ2-7, with 7 bases that match TRBD1. This CDR3 spans 14 amino acids. Germline V gives CDR1 MNHEY, CDR2 SVGAGI. V lost 2 bases and J lost 3; bases outside the gene matches: 4. CDR3 coding DNA: TGTGCCAGCAGTTACGATCGGGACAGCTACGAGCAGTACTTC. This sequence encodes CASSYDRDSYEQYF.